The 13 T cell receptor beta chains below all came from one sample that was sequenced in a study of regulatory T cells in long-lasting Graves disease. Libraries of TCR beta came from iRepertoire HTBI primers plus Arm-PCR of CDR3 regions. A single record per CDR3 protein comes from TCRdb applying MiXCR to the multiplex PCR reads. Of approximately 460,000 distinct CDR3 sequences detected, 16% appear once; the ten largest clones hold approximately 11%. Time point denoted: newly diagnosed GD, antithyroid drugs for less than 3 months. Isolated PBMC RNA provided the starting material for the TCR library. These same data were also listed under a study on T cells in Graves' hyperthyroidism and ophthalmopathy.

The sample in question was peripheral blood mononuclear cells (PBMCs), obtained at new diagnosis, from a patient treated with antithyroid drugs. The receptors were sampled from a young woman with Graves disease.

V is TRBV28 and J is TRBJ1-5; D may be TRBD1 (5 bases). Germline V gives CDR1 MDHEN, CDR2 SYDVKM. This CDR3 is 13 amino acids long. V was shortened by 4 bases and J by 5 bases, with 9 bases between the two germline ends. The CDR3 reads CASSSGPDQPQHF. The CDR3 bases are TGTGCCAGCAGTTCAGGGCCGGATCAGCCCCAGCATTTT.

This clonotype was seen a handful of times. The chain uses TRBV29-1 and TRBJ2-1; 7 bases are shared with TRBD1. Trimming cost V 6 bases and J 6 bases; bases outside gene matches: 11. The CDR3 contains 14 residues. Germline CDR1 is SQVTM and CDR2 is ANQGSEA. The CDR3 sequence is CSVSSWTGLNEQFF. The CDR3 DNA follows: TGCAGCGTCTCCTCCTGGACAGGACTCAATGAGCAGTTCTTC.

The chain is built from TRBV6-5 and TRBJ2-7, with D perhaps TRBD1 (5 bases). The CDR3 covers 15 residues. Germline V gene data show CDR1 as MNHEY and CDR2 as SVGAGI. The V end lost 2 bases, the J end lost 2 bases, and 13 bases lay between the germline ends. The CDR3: CASSYGQGGTYEQYF. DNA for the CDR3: TGTGCCAGCAGTTACGGGCAGGGTGGGACCTACGAGCAGTACTTC.

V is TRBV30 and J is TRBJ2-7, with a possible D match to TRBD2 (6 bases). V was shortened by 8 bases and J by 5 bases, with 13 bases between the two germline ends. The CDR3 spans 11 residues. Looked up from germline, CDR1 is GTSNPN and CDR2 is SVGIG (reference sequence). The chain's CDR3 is CAAGRIHEQYF. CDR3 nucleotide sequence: TGTGCCGCGGGGCGGATCCACGAGCAGTACTTC.

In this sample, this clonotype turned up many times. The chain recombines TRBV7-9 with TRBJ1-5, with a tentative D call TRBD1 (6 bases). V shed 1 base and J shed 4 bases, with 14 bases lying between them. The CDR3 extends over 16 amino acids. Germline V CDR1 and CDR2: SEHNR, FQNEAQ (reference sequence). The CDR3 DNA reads TGTGCCAGCAGCTTAGGTTTGGGGGCGGGTAATCAGCCCCAGCATTTT. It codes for CASSLGLGAGNQPQHF.

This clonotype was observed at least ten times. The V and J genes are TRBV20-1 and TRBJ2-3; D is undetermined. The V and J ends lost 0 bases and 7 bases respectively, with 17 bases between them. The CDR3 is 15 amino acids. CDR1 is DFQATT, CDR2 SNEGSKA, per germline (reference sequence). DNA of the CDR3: TGCAGTGCTAGAGATCCTGGGCCCCGACCGAATACGCAGTATTTT. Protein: CSARDPGPRPNTQYF.

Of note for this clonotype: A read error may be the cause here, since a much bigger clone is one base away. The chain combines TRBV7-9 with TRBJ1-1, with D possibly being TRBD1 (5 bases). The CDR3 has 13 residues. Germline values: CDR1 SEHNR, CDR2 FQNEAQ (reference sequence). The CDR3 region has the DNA TGTGCCAGCAGGAGAGGGGCGAACACTGAAGCTCTCTTT. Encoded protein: CASRRGANTEALF. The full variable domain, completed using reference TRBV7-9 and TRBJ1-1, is DTGVSQNPRHKITKRGQNVTFRCDPISEHNRLYWYRQTLGQGPEFLTYFQNEAQLEKSRLLSDRFSAERPKGSFSTLEIQRTEQGDSAMYLCASRRGANTEALFGQGTRLTVV.

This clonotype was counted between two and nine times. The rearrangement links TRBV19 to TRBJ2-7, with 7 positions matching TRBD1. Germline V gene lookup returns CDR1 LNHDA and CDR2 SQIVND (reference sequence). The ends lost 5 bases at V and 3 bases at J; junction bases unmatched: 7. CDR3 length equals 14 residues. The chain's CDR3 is CASSPPRDSYEQYF. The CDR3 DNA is TGTGCCAGTAGTCCCCCCCGGGACAGCTACGAGCAGTACTTC.

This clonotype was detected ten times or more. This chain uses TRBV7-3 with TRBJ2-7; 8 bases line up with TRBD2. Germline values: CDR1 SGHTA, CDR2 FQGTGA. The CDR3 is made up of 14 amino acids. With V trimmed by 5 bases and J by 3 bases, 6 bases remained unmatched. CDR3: CASSIRTSGYEQYF. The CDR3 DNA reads TGTGCCAGCAGCATAAGAACTAGCGGCTACGAGCAGTACTTC.

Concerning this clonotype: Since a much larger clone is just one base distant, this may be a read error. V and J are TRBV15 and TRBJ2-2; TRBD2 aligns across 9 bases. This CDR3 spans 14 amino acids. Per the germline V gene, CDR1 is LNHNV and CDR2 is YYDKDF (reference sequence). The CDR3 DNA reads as TGTGACACCAGCAGAGCGGGGGGCACCGGGGAGCTGTTTTTT. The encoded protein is CDTSRAGGTGELFF.

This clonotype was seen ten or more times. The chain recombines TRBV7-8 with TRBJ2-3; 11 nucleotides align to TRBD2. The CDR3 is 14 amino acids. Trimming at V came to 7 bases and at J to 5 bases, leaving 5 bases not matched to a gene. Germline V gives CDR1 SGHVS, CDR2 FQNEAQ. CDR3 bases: TGTGCCAGCAAACTAGCGGGAGTGGTAGATACGCAGTATTTT. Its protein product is CASKLAGVVDTQYF.

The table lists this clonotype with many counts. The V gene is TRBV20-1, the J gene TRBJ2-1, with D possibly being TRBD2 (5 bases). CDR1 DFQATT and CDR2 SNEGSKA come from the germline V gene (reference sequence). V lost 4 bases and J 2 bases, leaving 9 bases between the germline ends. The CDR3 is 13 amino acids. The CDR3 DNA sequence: TGCAGTGCTACCGGGAATACCTACAATGAGCAGTTCTTC. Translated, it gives CSATGNTYNEQFF.

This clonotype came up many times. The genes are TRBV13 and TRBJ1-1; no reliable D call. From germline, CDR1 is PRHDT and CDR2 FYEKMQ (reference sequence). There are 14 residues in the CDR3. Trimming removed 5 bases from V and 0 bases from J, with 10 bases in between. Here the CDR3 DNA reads TGTGCCAGCAGCCCCGGGAGGGTGAACACTGAAGCTTTCTTT. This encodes CASSPGRVNTEAFF.